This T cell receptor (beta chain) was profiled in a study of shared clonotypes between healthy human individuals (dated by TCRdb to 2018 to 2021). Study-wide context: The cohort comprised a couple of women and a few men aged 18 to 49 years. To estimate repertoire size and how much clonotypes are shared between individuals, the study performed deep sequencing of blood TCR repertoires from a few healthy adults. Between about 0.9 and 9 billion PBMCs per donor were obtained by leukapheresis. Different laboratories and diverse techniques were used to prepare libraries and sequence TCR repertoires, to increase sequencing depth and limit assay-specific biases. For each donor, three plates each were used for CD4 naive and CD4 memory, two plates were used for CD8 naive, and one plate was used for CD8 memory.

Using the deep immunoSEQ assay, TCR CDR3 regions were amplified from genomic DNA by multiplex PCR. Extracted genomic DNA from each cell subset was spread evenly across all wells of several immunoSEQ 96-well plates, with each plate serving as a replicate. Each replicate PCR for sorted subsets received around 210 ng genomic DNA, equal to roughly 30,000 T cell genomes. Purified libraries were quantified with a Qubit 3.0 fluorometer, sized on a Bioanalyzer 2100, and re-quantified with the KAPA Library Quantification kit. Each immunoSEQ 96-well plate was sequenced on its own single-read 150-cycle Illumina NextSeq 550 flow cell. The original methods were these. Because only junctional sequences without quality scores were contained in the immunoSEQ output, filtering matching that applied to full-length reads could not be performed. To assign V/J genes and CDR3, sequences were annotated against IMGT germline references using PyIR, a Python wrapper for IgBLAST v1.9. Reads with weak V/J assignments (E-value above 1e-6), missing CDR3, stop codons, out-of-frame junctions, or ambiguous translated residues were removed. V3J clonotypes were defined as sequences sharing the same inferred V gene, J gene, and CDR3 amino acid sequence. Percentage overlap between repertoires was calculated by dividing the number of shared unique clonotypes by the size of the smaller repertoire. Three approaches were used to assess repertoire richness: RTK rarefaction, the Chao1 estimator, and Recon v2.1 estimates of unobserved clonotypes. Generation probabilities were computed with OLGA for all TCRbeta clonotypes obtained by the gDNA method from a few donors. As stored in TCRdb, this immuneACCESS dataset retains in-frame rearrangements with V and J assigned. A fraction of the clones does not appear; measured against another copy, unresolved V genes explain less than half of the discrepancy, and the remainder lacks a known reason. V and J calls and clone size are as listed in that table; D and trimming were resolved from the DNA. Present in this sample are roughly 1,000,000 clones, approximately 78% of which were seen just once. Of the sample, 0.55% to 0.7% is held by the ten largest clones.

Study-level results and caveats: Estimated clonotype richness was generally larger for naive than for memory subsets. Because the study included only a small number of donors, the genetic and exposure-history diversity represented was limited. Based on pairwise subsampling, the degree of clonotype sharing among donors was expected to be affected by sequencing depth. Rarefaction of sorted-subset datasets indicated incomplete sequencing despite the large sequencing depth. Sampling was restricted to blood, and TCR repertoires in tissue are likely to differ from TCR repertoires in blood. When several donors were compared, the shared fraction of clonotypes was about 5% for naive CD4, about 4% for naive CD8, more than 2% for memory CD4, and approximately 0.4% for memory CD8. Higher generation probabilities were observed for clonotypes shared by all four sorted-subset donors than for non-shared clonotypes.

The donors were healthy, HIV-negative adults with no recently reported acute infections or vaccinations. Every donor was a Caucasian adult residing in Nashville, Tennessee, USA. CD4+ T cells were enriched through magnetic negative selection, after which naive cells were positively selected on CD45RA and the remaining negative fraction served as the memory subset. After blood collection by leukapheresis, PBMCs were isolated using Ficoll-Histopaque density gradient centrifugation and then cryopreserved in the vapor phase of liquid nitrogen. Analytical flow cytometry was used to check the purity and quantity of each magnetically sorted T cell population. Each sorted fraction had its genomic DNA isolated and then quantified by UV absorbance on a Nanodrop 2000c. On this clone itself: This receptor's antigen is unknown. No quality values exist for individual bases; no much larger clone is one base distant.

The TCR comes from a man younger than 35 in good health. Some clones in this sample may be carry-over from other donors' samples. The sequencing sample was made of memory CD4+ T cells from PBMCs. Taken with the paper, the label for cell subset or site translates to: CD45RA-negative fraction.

The bases are TGTGCCAGCAGCAGACCGGGAGTCTCCTACGAGCAGTACTTC. Protein translation: CASSRPGVSYEQYF. The rearrangement joined TRBV28 to TRBJ2-7, and perhaps TRBD2 as D gene, on 6 matching bases. CDR1 is given as MDHEN and CDR2 as SYDVKM, both from the germline V gene. Reading from cysteine to phenylalanine, the CDR3 counts 14 amino acids. The CDR3 DNA has 42 bases and is translated from base 1. V was cut back by 6 bases and J by 0 bases, leaving a gap of 12 bases between them.